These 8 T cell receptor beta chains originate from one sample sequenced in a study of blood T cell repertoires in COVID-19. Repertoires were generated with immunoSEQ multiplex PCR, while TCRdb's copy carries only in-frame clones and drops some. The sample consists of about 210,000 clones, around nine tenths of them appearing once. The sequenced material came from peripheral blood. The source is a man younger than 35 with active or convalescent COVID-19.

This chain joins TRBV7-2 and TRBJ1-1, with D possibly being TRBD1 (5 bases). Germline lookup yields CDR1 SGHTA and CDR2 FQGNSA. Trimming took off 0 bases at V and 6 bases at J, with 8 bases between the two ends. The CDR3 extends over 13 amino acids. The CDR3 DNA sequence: TGTGCCAGCAGCTTAGCGCTGACAGCTGAAGCTTTCTTT. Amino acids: CASSLALTAEAFF.

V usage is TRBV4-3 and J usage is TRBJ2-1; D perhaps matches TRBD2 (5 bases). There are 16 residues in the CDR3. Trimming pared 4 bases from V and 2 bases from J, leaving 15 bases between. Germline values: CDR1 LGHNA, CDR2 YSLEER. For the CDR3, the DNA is TGCGCCAGCAGCCCAGCCGGGGATATGGCCTACAATGAGCAGTTCTTC. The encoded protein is CASSPAGDMAYNEQFF.

In nucleotides, the CDR3 is TGTGCCAGCAGCTCTTCGGGACAGATCACAGATACGCAGTATTTT. Protein sequence: CASSSSGQITDTQYF. The chain joins TRBV7-2 to TRBJ2-3; 7 bases are shared with TRBD1. Trimming cost V 4 bases and J 2 bases; bases outside gene matches: 6. Germline V gene sequence: CDR1 SGHTA, CDR2 FQGNSA. The CDR3 has 15 residues.

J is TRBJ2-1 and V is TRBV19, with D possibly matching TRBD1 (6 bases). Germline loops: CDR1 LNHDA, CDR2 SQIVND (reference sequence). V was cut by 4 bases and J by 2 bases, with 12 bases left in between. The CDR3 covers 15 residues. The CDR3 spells CASSNTGFTYNEQFF. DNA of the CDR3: TGTGCCAGTAGTAACACAGGGTTTACCTACAATGAGCAGTTCTTC. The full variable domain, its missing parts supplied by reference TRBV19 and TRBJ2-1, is DGGITQSPKYLFRKEGQNVTLSCEQNLNHDAMYWYRQDPGQGLRLIYYSQIVNDFQKGDIAEGYSVSREKKESFPLTVTSAQKNPTAFYLCASSNTGFTYNEQFFGPGTRLTVL.

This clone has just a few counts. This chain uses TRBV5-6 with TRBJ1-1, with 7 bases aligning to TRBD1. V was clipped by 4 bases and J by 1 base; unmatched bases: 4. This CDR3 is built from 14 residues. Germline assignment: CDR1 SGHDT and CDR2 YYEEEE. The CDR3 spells CASSTGVPNTEAFF. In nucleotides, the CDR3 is TGTGCCAGCAGCACAGGGGTCCCGAACACTGAAGCTTTCTTT.

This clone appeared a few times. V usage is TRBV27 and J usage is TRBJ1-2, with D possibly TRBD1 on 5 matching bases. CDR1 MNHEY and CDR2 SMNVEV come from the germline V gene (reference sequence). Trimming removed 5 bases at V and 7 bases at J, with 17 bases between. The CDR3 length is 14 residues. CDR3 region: CASSGGVLTGGYTF. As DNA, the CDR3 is TGTGCCAGCAGTGGAGGGGTTCTAACAGGTGGCTACACCTTC.

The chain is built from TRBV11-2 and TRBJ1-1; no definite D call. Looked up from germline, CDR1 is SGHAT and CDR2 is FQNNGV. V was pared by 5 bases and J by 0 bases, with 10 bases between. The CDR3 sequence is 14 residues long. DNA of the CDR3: TGTGCCAGCAGCCCAGGTGTAATGAACACTGAAGCTTTCTTT. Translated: CASSPGVMNTEAFF.

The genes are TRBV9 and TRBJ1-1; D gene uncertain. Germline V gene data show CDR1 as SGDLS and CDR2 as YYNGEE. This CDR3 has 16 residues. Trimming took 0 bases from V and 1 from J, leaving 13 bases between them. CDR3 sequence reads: CASSVDEGVRNTEAFF. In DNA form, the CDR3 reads TGTGCCAGCAGCGTAGATGAAGGAGTAAGGAACACTGAAGCTTTCTTT.